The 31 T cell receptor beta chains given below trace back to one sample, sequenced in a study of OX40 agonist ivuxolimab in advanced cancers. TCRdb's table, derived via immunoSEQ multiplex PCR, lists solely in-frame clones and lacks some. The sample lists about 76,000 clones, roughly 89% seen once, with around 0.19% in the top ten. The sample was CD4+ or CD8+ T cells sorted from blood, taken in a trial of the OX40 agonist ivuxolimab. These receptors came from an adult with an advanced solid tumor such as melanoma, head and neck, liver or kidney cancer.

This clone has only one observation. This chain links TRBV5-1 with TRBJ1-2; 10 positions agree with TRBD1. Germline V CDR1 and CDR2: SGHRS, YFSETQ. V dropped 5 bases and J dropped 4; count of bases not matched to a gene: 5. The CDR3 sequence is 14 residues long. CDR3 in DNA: TGCGCCAGCAGACAGACAGGGGGCGGCTATGGCTACACCTTC. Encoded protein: CASRQTGGGYGYTF.

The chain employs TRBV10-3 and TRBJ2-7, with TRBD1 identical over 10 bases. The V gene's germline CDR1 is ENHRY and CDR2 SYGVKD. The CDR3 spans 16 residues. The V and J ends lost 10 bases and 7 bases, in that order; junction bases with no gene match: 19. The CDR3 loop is CATTGQGKKALSEQYF. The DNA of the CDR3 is TGTGCCACTACGGGACAGGGGAAGAAAGCCCTAAGTGAGCAGTACTTC.

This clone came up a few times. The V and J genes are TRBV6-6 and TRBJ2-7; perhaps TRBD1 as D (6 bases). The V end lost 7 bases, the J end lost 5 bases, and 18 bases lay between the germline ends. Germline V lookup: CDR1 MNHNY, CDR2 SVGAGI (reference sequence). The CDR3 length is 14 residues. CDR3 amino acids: CASNPDSAIHEQYF. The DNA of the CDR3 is TGTGCCAGCAACCCGGACAGTGCCATCCACGAGCAGTACTTC.

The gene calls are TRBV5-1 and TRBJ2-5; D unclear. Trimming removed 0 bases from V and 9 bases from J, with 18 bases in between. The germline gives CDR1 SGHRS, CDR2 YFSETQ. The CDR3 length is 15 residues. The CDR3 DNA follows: TGCGCCAGCAGCTTGGAACCGGGTCCCCAGAGTCCCCAGTACTTC. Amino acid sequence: CASSLEPGPQSPQYF.

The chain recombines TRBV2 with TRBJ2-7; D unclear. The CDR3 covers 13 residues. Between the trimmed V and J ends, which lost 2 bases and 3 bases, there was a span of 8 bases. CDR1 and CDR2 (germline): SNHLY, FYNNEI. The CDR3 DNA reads TGTGCCAGCAGTGAACTGGAAGGCTACGAGCAGTACGTC. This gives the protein CASSELEGYEQYV.

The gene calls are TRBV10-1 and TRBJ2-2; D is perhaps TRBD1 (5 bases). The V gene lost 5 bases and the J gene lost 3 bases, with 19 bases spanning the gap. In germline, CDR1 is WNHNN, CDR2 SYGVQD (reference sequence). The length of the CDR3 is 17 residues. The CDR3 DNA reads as TGCGCCAGCAGTTCACTAAGACAGACTCGGGACACCGGGGAGCTGTTTTTT. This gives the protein CASSSLRQTRDTGELFF.

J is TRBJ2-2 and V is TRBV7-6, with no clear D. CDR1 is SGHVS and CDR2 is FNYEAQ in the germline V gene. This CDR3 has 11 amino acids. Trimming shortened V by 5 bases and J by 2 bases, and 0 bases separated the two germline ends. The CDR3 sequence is CASSNTGELFF. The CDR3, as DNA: TGTGCCAGCAGCAACACCGGGGAGCTGTTTTTT.

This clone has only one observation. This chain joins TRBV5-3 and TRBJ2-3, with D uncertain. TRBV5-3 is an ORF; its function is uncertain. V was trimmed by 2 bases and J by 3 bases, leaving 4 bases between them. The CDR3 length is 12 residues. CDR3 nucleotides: TGTGCCAGAAGCTTAGGAACAGATACGCAGTATTTT. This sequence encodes CARSLGTDTQYF.

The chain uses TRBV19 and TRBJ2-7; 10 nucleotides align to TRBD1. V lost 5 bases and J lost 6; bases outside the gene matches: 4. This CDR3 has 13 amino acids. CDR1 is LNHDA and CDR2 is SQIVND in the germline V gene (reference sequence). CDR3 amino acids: CASSSGQGGEQYF. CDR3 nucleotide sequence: TGTGCCAGTAGTTCCGGACAGGGGGGCGAGCAGTACTTC.

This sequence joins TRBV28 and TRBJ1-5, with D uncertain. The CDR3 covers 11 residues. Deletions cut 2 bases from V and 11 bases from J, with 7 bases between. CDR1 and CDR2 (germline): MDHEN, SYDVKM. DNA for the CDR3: TGTGCCAGCAGTTTAATCGGGACCCAGCATTTT. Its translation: CASSLIGTQHF.

The CDR3 DNA is TGTGCCAGCAGCCTGGGGACTAGCGGGAGAGAGGATACGCAGTATTTT. Amino acid sequence: CASSLGTSGREDTQYF. This chain links TRBV11-3 with TRBJ2-3, with 14 bases matching TRBD2. This CDR3 has 16 residues. V dropped 5 bases and J dropped 6; count of bases not matched to a gene: 7. Germline V gene data show CDR1 as SGHNT and CDR2 as YENEEA.

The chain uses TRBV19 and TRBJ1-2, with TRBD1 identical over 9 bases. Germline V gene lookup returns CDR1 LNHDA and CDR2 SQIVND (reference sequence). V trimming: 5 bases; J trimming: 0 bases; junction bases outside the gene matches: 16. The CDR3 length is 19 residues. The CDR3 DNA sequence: TGTGCCAGTAGTCCCGACCGGAGACAGGGGGTTGGGCCTAACTATGGCTACACCTTC. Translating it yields CASSPDRRQGVGPNYGYTF. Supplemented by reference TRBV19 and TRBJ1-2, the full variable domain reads DGGITQSPKYLFRKEGQNVTLSCEQNLNHDAMYWYRQDPGQGLRLIYYSQIVNDFQKGDIAEGYSVSREKKESFPLTVTSAQKNPTAFYLCASSPDRRQGVGPNYGYTFGSGTRLTVV.

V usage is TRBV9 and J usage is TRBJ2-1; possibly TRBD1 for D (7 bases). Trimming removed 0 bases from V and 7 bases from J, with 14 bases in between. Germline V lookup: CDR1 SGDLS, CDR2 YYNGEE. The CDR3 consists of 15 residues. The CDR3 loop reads CASSVGAGGGNEQFF. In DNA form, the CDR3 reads TGTGCCAGCAGCGTAGGGGCAGGGGGAGGAAATGAGCAGTTCTTC.

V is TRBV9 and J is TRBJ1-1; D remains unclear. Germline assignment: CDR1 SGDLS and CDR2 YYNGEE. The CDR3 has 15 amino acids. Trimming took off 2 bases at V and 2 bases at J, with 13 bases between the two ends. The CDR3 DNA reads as TGTGCCAGCAGCGTTAGGAGCTCGGGAAACACTGAAGCTTTCTTT. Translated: CASSVRSSGNTEAFF. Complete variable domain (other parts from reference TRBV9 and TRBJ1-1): DSGVTQTPKHLITATGQRVTLRCSPRSGDLSVYWYQQSLDQGLQFLIQYYNGEERAKGNILERFSAQQFPDLHSELNLSSLELGDSALYFCASSVRSSGNTEAFFGQGTRLTVV.

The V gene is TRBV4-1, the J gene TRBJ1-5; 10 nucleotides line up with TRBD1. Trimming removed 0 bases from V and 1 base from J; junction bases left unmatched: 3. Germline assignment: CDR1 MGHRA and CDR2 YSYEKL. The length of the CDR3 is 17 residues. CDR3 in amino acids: CASSQEPGQGSNQPQHF. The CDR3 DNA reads TGCGCCAGCAGCCAAGAGCCGGGACAGGGGAGCAATCAGCCCCAGCATTTT.

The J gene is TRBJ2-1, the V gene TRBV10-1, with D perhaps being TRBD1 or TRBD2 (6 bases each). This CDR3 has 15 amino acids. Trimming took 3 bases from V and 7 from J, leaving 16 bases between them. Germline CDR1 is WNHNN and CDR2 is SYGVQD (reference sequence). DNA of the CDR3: TGCGCCAGCAGTGAACGGCCCATAGGGGGGAATGAGCAGTTCTTC. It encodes CASSERPIGGNEQFF.

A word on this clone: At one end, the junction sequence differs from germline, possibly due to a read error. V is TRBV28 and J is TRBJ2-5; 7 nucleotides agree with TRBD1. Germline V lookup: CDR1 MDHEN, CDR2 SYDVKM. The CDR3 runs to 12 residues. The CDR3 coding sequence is TGTGCCAGCAGTTTCCGCCAACAGGGGTCGGACTTC. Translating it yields CASSFRQQGSDF.

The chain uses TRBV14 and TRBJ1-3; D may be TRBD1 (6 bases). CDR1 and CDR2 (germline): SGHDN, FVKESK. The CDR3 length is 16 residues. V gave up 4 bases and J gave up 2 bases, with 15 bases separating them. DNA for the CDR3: TGTGCCAGCAGCCTACAAAGGACAGCAACTGGAAACACCATATATTTT. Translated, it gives CASSLQRTATGNTIYF. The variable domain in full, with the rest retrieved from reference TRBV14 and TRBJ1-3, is EAGVTQFPSHSVIEKGQTVTLRCDPISGHDNLYWYRRVMGKEIKFLLHFVKESKQDESGMPNNRFLAERTGGTYSTLKVQPAELEDSGVYFCASSLQRTATGNTIYFGEGSWLTVV.

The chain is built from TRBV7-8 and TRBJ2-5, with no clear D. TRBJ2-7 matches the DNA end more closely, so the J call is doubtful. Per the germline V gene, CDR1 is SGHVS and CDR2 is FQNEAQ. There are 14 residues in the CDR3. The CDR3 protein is CASSFRRSSYEQYF. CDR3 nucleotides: TGTGCCAGCAGCTTTCGGCGATCATCCTACGAGCAGTACTTC.

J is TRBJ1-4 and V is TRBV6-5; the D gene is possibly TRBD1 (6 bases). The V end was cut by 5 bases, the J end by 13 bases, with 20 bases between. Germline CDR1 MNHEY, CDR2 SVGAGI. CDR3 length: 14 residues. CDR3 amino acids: CASSRTGPEGGLFF. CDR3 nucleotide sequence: TGTGCCAGCAGTCGTACAGGGCCGGAGGGGGGACTGTTTTTT.

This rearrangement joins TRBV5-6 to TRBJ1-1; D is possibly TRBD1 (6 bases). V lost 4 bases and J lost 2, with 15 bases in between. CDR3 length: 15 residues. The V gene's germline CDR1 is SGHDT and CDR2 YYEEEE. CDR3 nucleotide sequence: TGTGCCAGCAGCGGAAAGGACAGACCTAACACTGAAGCTTTCTTT. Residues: CASSGKDRPNTEAFF.

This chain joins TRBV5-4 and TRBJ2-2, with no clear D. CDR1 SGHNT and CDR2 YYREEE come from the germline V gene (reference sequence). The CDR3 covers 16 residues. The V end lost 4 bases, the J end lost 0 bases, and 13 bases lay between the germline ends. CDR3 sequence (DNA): TGTGCCAGCAGCCCCGGGCGGACCACGAACACCGGGGAGCTGTTTTTT. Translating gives CASSPGRTTNTGELFF.

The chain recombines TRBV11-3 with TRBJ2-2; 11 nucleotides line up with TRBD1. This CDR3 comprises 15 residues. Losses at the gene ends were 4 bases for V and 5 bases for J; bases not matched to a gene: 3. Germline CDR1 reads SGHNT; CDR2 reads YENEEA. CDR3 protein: CASSSGTGGTGELFF. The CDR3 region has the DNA TGTGCCAGCAGCTCCGGGACAGGGGGGACCGGGGAGCTGTTTTTT.

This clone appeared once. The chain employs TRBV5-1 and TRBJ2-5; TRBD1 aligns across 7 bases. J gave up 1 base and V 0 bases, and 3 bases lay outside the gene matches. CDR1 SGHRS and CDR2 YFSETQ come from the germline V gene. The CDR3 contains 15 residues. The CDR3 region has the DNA TGCGCCAGCAGCTTGGGGGACAGCCCCCAAGAGACCCAGTACTTC. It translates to CASSLGDSPQETQYF.

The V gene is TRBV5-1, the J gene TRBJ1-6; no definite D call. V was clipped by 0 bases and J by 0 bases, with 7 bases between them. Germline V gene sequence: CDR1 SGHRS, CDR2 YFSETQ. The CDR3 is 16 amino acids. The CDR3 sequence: CASSLARSSYNSPLHF. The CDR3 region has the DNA TGCGCCAGCAGCTTGGCCAGGAGCTCCTATAATTCACCCCTCCACTTT.

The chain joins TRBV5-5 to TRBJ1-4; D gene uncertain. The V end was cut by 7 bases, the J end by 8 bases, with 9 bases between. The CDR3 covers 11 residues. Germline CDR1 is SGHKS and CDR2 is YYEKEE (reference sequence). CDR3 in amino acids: CASVFREKLFF. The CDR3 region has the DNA TGTGCCAGCGTATTTAGGGAAAAACTGTTTTTT.

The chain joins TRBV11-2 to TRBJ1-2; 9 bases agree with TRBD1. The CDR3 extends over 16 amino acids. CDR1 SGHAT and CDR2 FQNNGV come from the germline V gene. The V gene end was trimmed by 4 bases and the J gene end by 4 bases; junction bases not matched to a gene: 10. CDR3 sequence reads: CASSSPRQGVSYGYTF. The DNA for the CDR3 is TGTGCCAGCAGCTCGCCTCGACAGGGGGTATCCTATGGCTACACCTTC.

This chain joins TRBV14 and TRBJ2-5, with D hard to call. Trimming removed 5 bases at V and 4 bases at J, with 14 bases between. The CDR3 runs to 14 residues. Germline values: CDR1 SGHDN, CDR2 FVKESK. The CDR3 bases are TGTGCCAGCAGCGACTTTTTAGGGCGAGAGACCCAGTACTTC. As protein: CASSDFLGRETQYF.

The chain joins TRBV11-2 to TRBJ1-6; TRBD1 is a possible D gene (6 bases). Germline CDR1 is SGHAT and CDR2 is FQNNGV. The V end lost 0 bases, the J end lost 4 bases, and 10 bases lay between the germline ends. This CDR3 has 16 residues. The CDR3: CASSLDTGYYNSPLHF. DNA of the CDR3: TGTGCCAGCAGCTTAGATACAGGGTATTATAATTCACCCCTCCACTTT. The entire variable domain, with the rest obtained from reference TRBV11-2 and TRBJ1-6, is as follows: EAGVAQSPRYKIIEKRQSVAFWCNPISGHATLYWYQQILGQGPKLLIQFQNNGVVDDSQLPKDRFSAERLKGVDSTLKIQPAKLEDSAVYLCASSLDTGYYNSPLHFGNGTRLTVT.

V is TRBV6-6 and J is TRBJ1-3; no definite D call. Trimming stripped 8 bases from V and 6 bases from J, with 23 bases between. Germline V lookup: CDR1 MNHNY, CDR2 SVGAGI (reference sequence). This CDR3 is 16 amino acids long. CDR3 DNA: TGTGCCAGCTTGGTGCGCCCGGAATATCTGGAAAACACCATATATTTT. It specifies CASLVRPEYLENTIYF.

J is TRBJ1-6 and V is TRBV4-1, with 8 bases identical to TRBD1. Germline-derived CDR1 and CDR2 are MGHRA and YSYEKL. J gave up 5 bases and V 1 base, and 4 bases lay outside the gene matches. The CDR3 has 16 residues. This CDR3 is CASSQVPDRDNSPLHF. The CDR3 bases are TGCGCCAGCAGCCAAGTTCCGGACAGGGATAATTCACCCCTCCACTTT.